These T cell receptor beta chains were read from a single sample in a study of blood T cell repertoires in COVID-19. The table came from immunoSEQ multiplex PCR; TCRdb's copy has only in-frame clones and leaves some out. The data contain roughly 280,000 clones, about 87% of them seen just once; the ten biggest clones take up 5.2%. Material for sequencing was peripheral blood. These receptor sequences come from an older woman with COVID-19, enrolled during active disease. Both conserved end residues are part of each CDR3. The D gene is left open where the match is weak. Some rows mark clone size as missing; the rest say once, few, many or name a class of expanded clone.

TRBV5-6	-	TRBD1	TRBJ1-1	TGTGCCAGCAGCCAGAGCGACAGGGAAGGATTAGCTGAAGCTTTCTTT	CASSQSDREGLAEAFF
TRBV7-3	-	TRBD2	TRBJ2-1	TGTGCCAGCAGCCTACCCGGGACTAGCGGGAGAGGTGAGCAGTTCTTC	CASSLPGTSGRGEQFF
TRBV11-2	-	-	TRBJ2-1	TGTGCCAGCAGCTTAAAAGGGGAGGGGGACAATGAGCAGTTCTTC	CASSLKGEGDNEQFF
TRBV4-3	-	-	TRBJ2-7	TGCGCCAGCAGTCTAGCGATTAGAGGCTACGAGCAGTACTTC	CASSLAIRGYEQYF
TRBV5-4	-	TRBD2	TRBJ2-2	TGTGCCAGCAGCTCGACCCGACTAGCGGGGATGAACACCGGGGAGCTGTTTTTT	CASSSTRLAGMNTGELFF
TRBV6-1	-	TRBD2	TRBJ2-1	TGTGCCAGCAGTGAGGGTCGGGGGGTTGGATCTGATGAGCAGTTCTTC	CASSEGRGVGSDEQFF
TRBV5-6	-	TRBD2	TRBJ2-1	TGTGCCAGCAGCGTGGGGACTATCCTCTACAATGAGCAGTTCTTC	CASSVGTILYNEQFF
TRBV6-5	-	-	TRBJ2-6	TGTGCCAGCAGCCGACACTCTGGGGCCAACGTCCTGACTTTC	CASSRHSGANVLTF
TRBV28	-	-	TRBJ2-2	TGTGCCAGCAGTTTAGGGTTGGGTCAGGCCTCCGGGGAGCTGTTTTTT	CASSLGLGQASGELFF
TRBV5-1	-	TRBD2	TRBJ2-2	TGCGCCAGCAGCTTGGTCGCGACTAGCGGGAGGTCGAACACCGGGGAGCTGTTTTTT	CASSLVATSGRSNTGELFF
TRBV7-2	-	-	TRBJ2-7	TGTGCCAGCAGCCTCTCTTACGGGGGATACGAGCAGTACTTC	CASSLSYGGYEQYF
TRBV7-6	-	-	TRBJ1-1	TGTGCCAGCAGCACCCTGGGGGCAGCACCCACGCCTGAAGCTTTCTTT	CASSTLGAAPTPEAFF
TRBV14	-	-	TRBJ1-1	TGTGCCAGCAGCCAAGAGGTTGGGCGGGCTGAAGCTTTCTTT	CASSQEVGRAEAFF
TRBV5-6	-	-	TRBJ1-2	TGTGCCAGCAGCTTGGCCCCCACAGGGCTGGTCGGCTACACCTTC	CASSLAPTGLVGYTF
TRBV28	-	TRBD1	TRBJ1-5	TGTGCCAGCAGTTTACCCAAGACAGGGAATCAGCCCCAGCATTTT	CASSLPKTGNQPQHF
TRBV11-3	-	TRBD1	TRBJ2-3	TGTGCCAGCAGCCTGGGACAGGACACAGATACGCAGTATTTT	CASSLGQDTDTQYF
TRBV11-2	few	-	TRBJ1-1	TGTGCCAGCAGCCTCCAGGGGAACACTGAAGCTTTCTTT	CASSLQGNTEAFF
TRBV28	once	-	TRBJ2-6	TGTGCCAGCAGTCCCGGGTCCTTATTAAGCTCTGGGGCCAACGTCCTGACTTTC	CASSPGSLLSSGANVLTF
TRBV30	-	TRBD2	TRBJ2-3	TGTGCCTGGAGTACCACAGCGGCGGGAGAGGGTACGCAGTATTTT	CAWSTTAAGEGTQYF
TRBV28	few	TRBD1	TRBJ1-4	TGTGCCAGCAGTTCGTACCGGGACAGGGGGTCCATGGGTGAAAAACTGTTTTTT	CASSSYRDRGSMGEKLFF
TRBV27	-	TRBD2	TRBJ2-1	TGTGCCAGCTGCTCGGGACTAGCGGGAAATGAGCAGTTCTTC	CASCSGLAGNEQFF
TRBV5-4	-	TRBD1	TRBJ1-4	TGTGCCAGCAGCTTGGAAGGACAGGGGCGGACTGTTAATGAAAAACTGTTTTTT	CASSLEGQGRTVNEKLFF
TRBV5-1	-	TRBD1	TRBJ2-1	TGCGCCAGCCGGCCGGGACAGGGTTCCACGGCCTACAATGAGCAGTTCTTC	CASRPGQGSTAYNEQFF
TRBV30	-	-	TRBJ1-5	TGTGCCTGGAGTGTACGCGTGGGCAACCCACGGAATCAGCCCCAGCATTTT	CAWSVRVGNPRNQPQHF
TRBV9	-	-	TRBJ2-1	TGTGCCAGCAGCGTATCGGGCGGGTACTCAAACAATGAGCAGTTCTTC	CASSVSGGYSNNEQFF
TRBV13	-	TRBD1	TRBJ2-7	TGTGCCAGCAGCCGGACAGGGGAGACCTACGAGCAGTACTTC	CASSRTGETYEQYF
TRBV15	-	TRBD1	TRBJ2-5	TGTGCCACCAGCAGCTTCCGGGACAGGGGGGAGACCCAGTACTTC	CATSSFRDRGETQYF
TRBV6-6	-	-	TRBJ1-2	TGTGCCAGCAGTCCCATCGGACAGCACTATGGCTACACCTTC	CASSPIGQHYGYTF
TRBV13	-	TRBD2	TRBJ2-2	TGTGCCTCCCTGACTAGCGGCGGGAGCGGGGAGCTGTTTTTT	CASLTSGGSGELFF
TRBV2	-	TRBD1	TRBJ1-2	TGTGCCGGAGGGCAGGACAGGTTCGGTTTTAACTATGGCTACACCTTC	CAGGQDRFGFNYGYTF
TRBV28	-	-	TRBJ1-6	TGTGCCAGCAGTTTATTTGCTCCCAAGAGCTCCTATAATTCACCCCTCCATTTT	CASSLFAPKSSYNSPLHF
TRBV10-3	few	-	TRBJ1-1	TGTGCCATCAGTGGCGTACGGGGGGTTTATACTGAAGCTTTCTTT	CAISGVRGVYTEAFF
TRBV19	-	-	TRBJ1-1	TGTGCCAGTAGACAACACCTGAACACTGAAGCTTTCTTT	CASRQHLNTEAFF
TRBV7-3	-	TRBD2	TRBJ2-2	TGTGCCAGCAGCTTTCTAGCGGGAAACACCGGGGAGCTGTTTTTT	CASSFLAGNTGELFF
TRBV7-9	-	TRBD2	TRBJ2-5	TGTGCCAGCAGCCCACGGACTAGCGGGTTCCAAGAGACCCAGTACTTC	CASSPRTSGFQETQYF
TRBV9	-	-	TRBJ2-5	TGTGCCAGCAGTCAAGTAGTTTCAGCGGGGACCCAGTACTTC	CASSQVVSAGTQYF
TRBV14	-	TRBD1	TRBJ2-7	TGTGCCAGCAGCCCTCATCCGGGACAGGGGGCCCACGAGCAGTACTTC	CASSPHPGQGAHEQYF
TRBV5-1	-	-	TRBJ1-1	TGCGCCAGCAGCAACCCGGGGGGGGGCGGCCCCGGTGAAGCTTTCTTT	CASSNPGGGGPGEAFF
TRBV6-6	-	TRBD1	TRBJ2-7	TGTGCCAGCAGCTACCTAAGACAGGGGGTAAACTACGAGCAGTACTTC	CASSYLRQGVNYEQYF
TRBV7-9	-	-	TRBJ1-1	TGTGCCAGCAGCTTAGGAGCGGGGAACACTGAAGCTTTCTTT	CASSLGAGNTEAFF
TRBV19	-	-	TRBJ1-5	TGTGCCAGTAGTATCGGCAGGTATAGCAATCAGCCCCAGCATTTT	CASSIGRYSNQPQHF
TRBV5-1	-	-	TRBJ2-5	TGCGCCAGCAGCTTCGGCGGCCAAGAGACCCAGTACTTC	CASSFGGQETQYF
TRBV29-1	-	TRBD1	TRBJ1-5	TGCAGCGTCGGCACAGGGGGTAGCAATCAGCCCCAGCATTTT	CSVGTGGSNQPQHF
TRBV7-3	-	TRBD1	TRBJ1-2	TGTGCCAGCAGCTTAGCCGGGACAGACTATGGCTACACCTTC	CASSLAGTDYGYTF
TRBV4-1	-	-	TRBJ1-3	TGCGCCAGCAGCCAAGACCGGAGGAGCTCTGGAAACACCATATATTTT	CASSQDRRSSGNTIYF
TRBV4-1	-	-	TRBJ1-3	TGCGCCAGCAGCTCCCGAGGCGGGAGCTCTGGAAACACCATATATTTT	CASSSRGGSSGNTIYF
TRBV7-3	-	TRBD1	TRBJ1-1	TGTGCCAGCAGCGCGACAGGGCTCACTGAAGCTTTCTTT	CASSATGLTEAFF
TRBV27	-	-	TRBJ2-3	TGTGCCAGCAGTTTATGGCCACATAGCACAGATACGCAGTATTTT	CASSLWPHSTDTQYF
TRBV15	-	-	TRBJ2-5	TGTGCCACCAGCAGAGGACGGGGGACCAGACTTGAAGAGACCCAGTACTTC	CATSRGRGTRLEETQYF